Listed here are 13 T cell receptor beta chains from one sample, sequenced in a study of T-cell memory formation after mild COVID-19. TCRdb processed the 5' RACE reads anew with MiXCR; each CDR3 protein has one entry. The data show 250,000 or so distinct CDR3 sequences, with about a sixth seen just once and about 21% held by the top ten. The sequencing input was PBMCs or a T cell subset sorted from them (not recorded which). The receptors here all came from a man aged 18 to 29 who had mild COVID-19 (a few samples of this study predate the infection). Cell type and time point are not known.

J is TRBJ2-3 and V is TRBV15, with TRBD2 identical over 10 bases. The CDR3 is 16 amino acids. Germline-derived CDR1 and CDR2 are LNHNV and YYDKDF (reference sequence). V shed 5 bases, J shed 5 bases, and the junction held 10 bases outside the gene matches. The CDR3 coding sequence is TGTGCCACCAGCCCCGGAAGCGGGGGGGCCGTAGATACGCAGTATTTT. It codes for CATSPGSGGAVDTQYF.

V and J are TRBV7-9 and TRBJ2-1; TRBD2 is a possible D gene (6 bases). V was clipped by 5 bases and J by 3 bases, with 14 bases between them. The CDR3 extends over 15 amino acids. The germline V gene has CDR1 SEHNR and CDR2 FQNEAQ (reference sequence). CDR3 DNA: TGTGCCAGCAGCCCCCGGGGACTTCTCTACAATGAGCAGTTCTTC. This gives the protein CASSPRGLLYNEQFF.

This clonotype was recorded a few times. The J gene is TRBJ2-2, the V gene TRBV4-1; D not certain. Germline V gene sequence: CDR1 MGHRA, CDR2 YSYEKL. V dropped 4 bases and J dropped 5 bases, with 8 bases sitting between them. CDR3 length: 13 residues. The CDR3 DNA reads TGCGCCAGCAGCCCTCGAGAGACCGGGGAGCTGTTTTTT. Its translation: CASSPRETGELFF.

V is TRBV24-1 and J is TRBJ1-5; 7 nucleotides align to TRBD1. The CDR3 totals 16 residues. CDR1 KGHDR and CDR2 SFDVKD come from the germline V gene. Losses at the gene ends were 5 bases for V and 0 bases for J; bases not matched to a gene: 6. CDR3 sequence reads: CATSAGTENSNQPQHF. As DNA, the CDR3 is TGTGCCACCAGTGCCGGGACAGAAAATAGCAATCAGCCCCAGCATTTT.

The V call is TRBV12-3 or TRBV12-4, the J call TRBJ2-3; D is undetermined. This CDR3 spans 12 amino acids. V was trimmed by 6 bases and J by 8 bases, leaving 12 bases between them. The CDR3 loop is CASSHPGITQYF. In DNA form, the CDR3 reads TGTGCCAGCAGCCACCCGGGCATTACGCAGTATTTT.

This clonotype was detected a few times. V and J are TRBV7-9 and TRBJ2-1; D assignment may be TRBD1 or TRBD2 (7 bases each). Trimming cost V 2 bases and J 6 bases, with 14 bases left between them. Germline V CDR1 and CDR2: SEHNR, FQNEAQ (reference sequence). This CDR3 contains 15 residues. The CDR3 coding sequence is TGTGCCAGCAGCTTACCCAGGGGGGAGGGCAATGAGCAGTTCTTC. It yields the protein CASSLPRGEGNEQFF.

This rearrangement joins TRBV6-2 or TRBV6-3 to TRBJ2-4, with unresolved D. V lost 4 bases, J lost 8 bases, and 18 bases lay in between. In germline, CDR1 is MNHEY, CDR2 SVGEGT. This CDR3 contains 15 residues. The CDR3 DNA reads as TGTGCCAGCAGTTCCTCAGACGAGCGAATGGACATTCAGTACTTC. It specifies CASSSSDERMDIQYF.

This rearrangement joins TRBV20-1 to TRBJ2-5; D call uncertain. The ends were cut back, 6 bases at V and 1 base at J, with 12 bases in the middle. CDR3 size: 13 residues. Germline values: CDR1 DFQATT, CDR2 SNEGSKA (reference sequence). DNA of the CDR3: TGCAGTGCGATCCTACCGCCCCAAGAGACCCAGTACTTC. Its translation: CSAILPPQETQYF.

Remarks on this clonotype: At one of its ends the junction is not consistent with the germline gene, which may arise from a read error. This chain uses TRBV20-1 with TRBJ1-3; 10 bases map to TRBD1. Per germline, CDR1 DFQATT and CDR2 SNEGSKA (reference sequence). The CDR3 length is 15 residues. The CDR3 sequence is CSALTTGGPGNNIYF. CDR3 nucleotides: TGCAGTGCTCTGACGACAGGGGGCCCTGGAAACAACATATATTTT.

This chain uses TRBV9 with TRBJ2-1; 9 bases agree with TRBD2. This CDR3 has 17 residues. The junction had 9 bases not matched to a gene; V was cut back by 0 bases and J by 5 bases. Germline CDR1 SGDLS, CDR2 YYNGEE. The CDR3 DNA follows: TGTGCCAGCAGCGTAGAGTTTGCGGGGGGGCCACACAATGAGCAGTTCTTC. Its protein is CASSVEFAGGPHNEQFF.

This clonotype has more than one count but fewer than ten. This chain uses TRBV5-1 with TRBJ1-2; tentative D call: TRBD1 (5 bases). The V gene's germline CDR1 is SGHRS and CDR2 YFSETQ. V dropped 4 bases and J dropped 6 bases, with 13 bases sitting between them. This CDR3 spans 13 amino acids. This CDR3 reads CASSHLQGNGYTF. The CDR3, as DNA: TGCGCCAGCAGCCACCTGCAGGGAAATGGCTACACCTTC. The full variable domain, completed using reference TRBV5-1 and TRBJ1-2, is KAGVTQTPRYLIKTRGQQVTLSCSPISGHRSVSWYQQTPGQGLQFLFEYFSETQRNKGNFPGRFSGRQFSNSRSEMNVSTLELGDSALYLCASSHLQGNGYTFGSGTRLTVV.

V usage is TRBV20-1 and J usage is TRBJ1-2, with D uncertain. Germline V CDR1 and CDR2: DFQATT, SNEGSKA (reference sequence). V was trimmed by 3 bases and J by 0 bases, leaving 11 bases between them. CDR3 length equals 14 residues. The CDR3, as DNA: TGCAGTGCTAGTGTCCCGGGATCTAACTATGGCTACACCTTC. This codes for CSASVPGSNYGYTF.

This clonotype was detected ten times or more. This chain links TRBV5-1 with TRBJ2-5; 13 bases match TRBD2. CDR3 length equals 16 residues. Germline V gives CDR1 SGHRS, CDR2 YFSETQ. Germline trimming cut 4 bases from V and 2 bases from J; bases unmatched to any gene: 5. The CDR3 loop is CASSPGLAGWQETQYF. Here the CDR3 DNA reads TGCGCCAGCAGCCCGGGACTAGCGGGATGGCAAGAGACCCAGTACTTC.